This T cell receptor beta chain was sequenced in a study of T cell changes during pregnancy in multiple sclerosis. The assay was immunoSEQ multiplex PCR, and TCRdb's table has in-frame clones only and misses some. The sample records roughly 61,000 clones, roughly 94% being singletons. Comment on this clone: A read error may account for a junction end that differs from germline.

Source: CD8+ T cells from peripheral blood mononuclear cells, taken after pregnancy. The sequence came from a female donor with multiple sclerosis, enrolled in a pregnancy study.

CDR3 DNA sequence: TGCGCCAGCAGTCAAGAACCTAGCGGGAATTCCTACGAGCAGTACTTC. It is translated as CASSQEPSGNSYEQYF. The gene calls are TRBV4-3 and TRBJ2-7; 9 bases map to TRBD2. In germline, CDR1 is LGHNA, CDR2 YSLEER. The CDR3 contains 16 residues.